This TCR beta chain was sequenced during a study of control samples from healthy donors and cancer patients. Clones were read by immunoSEQ multiplex PCR, and TCRdb kept only the in-frame ones, dropping some. The table shows some 130,000 clones, with approximately 92% occurring only once. V dropped 1 base and J dropped 3 bases, with 11 bases sitting between them. This CDR3 spans 15 amino acids. The germline gives CDR1 KGHSH, CDR2 LQKENI. Concerning this clone: This sample also contains other DNA sequences that code for the same CDR3.

The sample comprised blood. The sequence came from a woman aged 50 to 60 in good health. The chain recombines TRBV18 with TRBJ2-3, with a tentative D call TRBD1 (6 bases). In DNA form, the CDR3 reads TGTGCCAGCTCACCACTAGCAGGGGCGACAGATACGCAGTATTTT. Amino acids: CASSPLAGATDTQYF.